This T cell receptor (beta chain) was retrieved from a study of radiotherapy plus CTLA-4 blockade in lung cancer (dated by TCRdb to 2016 to 2019). Turning to the overall study: Objective responses were observed in 18% of enrolled patients, and disease control was achieved in roughly 29%. What the work shows at the level of the full study, not this receptor alone: The strongest predictors of response, as reported, were early dynamic changes in blood T cell clones along with a rise in serum interferon-beta after radiation. After treatment with radiotherapy and ipilimumab, TCR clones that originated in tumors expanded in peripheral blood.

The library came from the immunoSEQ multiplex PCR assay. Entries here come from immuneACCESS through TCRdb and include only in-frame sequences with V and J called. Some clones fail to appear in such tables; in the studies checked, an unresolved V gene covers under half of the shortfall, and the cause of the remainder is unknown. The sample profile shows 85,000 to 130,000 clones; approximately 81% of them were found once. Around 2% of the sample is held by the ten biggest clonotypes. A remark on this clone: Its antigen target is currently unknown. No much larger clone is present one base from it, and per-base qualities are unavailable.

There are 16 amino acids in the CDR3, from cysteine to phenylalanine inclusive. The CDR3 DNA has 48 bases and is translated from base 1. Based on the germline V gene, the CDR1 and CDR2 sequences are SGHTA and FQGTGA. The junction carries 16 bases between V and J, which are trimmed by 2 bases and 5 bases respectively. The study tested focal radiation therapy combined with CTLA-4 blockade (ipilimumab) in patients with chemo-refractory metastatic non-small-cell lung cancer. The source of this sequence is a human donor with non-small cell lung cancer that progressed on radiotherapy plus ipilimumab. Some clones in this sample may be carry-over from other donors' samples. The chain is encoded by TRBV7-3 joined to TRBJ2-1; the D gene remains uncertain. The material was peripheral blood, obtained from a patient treated with radiotherapy plus ipilimumab. The DNA reads as follows: TGTGCCAGCAGCTTATTAGCAGGTTATGGAAACAATGAGCAGTTCTTC. Its protein product is CASSLLAGYGNNEQFF.